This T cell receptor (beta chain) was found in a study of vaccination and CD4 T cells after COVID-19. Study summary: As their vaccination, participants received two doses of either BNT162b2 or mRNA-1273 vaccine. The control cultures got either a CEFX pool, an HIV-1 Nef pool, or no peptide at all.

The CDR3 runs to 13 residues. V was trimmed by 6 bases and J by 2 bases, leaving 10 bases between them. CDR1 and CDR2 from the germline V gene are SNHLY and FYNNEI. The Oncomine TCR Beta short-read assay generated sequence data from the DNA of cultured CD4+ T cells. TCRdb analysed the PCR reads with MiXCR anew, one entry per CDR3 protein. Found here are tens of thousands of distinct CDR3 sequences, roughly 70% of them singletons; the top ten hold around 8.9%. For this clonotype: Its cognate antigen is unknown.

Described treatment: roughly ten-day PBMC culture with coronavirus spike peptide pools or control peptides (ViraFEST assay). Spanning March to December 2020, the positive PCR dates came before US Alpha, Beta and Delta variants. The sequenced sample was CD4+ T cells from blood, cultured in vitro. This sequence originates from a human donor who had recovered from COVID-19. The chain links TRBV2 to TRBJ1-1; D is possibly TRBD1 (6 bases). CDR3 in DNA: TGTGCCAGCAGGGCGGACAGCAACACTGAAGCTTTCTTT. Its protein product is CASRADSNTEAFF.